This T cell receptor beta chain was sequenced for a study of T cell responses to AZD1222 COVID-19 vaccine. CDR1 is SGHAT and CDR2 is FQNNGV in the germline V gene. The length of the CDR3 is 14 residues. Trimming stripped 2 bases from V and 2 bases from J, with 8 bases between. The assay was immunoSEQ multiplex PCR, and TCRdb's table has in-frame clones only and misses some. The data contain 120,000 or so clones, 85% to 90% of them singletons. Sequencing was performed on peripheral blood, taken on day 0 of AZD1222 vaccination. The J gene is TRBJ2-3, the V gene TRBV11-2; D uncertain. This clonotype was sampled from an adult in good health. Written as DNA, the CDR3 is TGTGCCAGCAGCTTAAACACAATCACAGATACGCAGTATTTT. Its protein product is CASSLNTITDTQYF.